Listed below are T cell receptor beta chains from one sample, sequenced in a study of CD8 T cells in Susac syndrome. TCRdb itself ran the immunoSEQ multiplex PCR reads through MiXCR, one entry per CDR3 protein. The table includes approximately 300,000 distinct CDR3 sequences, approximately 89% detected once. Source material: CD8+ T cells from PBMCs. The origin of the receptors is a human donor with multiple sclerosis. Each CDR3 is given with its conserved first and last residue. Fields, in order: V gene, clone size, CDR3 length, D gene, J gene, CDR3 protein, CDR3 DNA. The D gene is left open where the match is weak. Not every row has a clone size; where given, it reads once, few, many or a size class.

TRBV6-1	few	16	NA	TRBJ1-5	CASSLTVGISNQPQHF	TGTGCCAGCAGTCTGACGGTCGGAATTAGCAATCAGCCCCAGCATTTT
TRBV27	once	12	NA	TRBJ2-3	CASSDRTDTQYF	TGTGCCAGCAGTGACCGCACAGATACGCAGTATTTT
TRBV4-1	NA	17	NA	TRBJ2-1	CASRGGPSSWGYNEQFF	TGCGCCAGCAGAGGGGGTCCTAGTAGTTGGGGTTACAATGAGCAGTTCTTC
TRBV15	NA	12	NA	TRBJ2-2	CATRDHTGELFF	TGTGCCACCAGGGACCATACCGGGGAGCTGTTTTTT
TRBV2	NA	16	NA	TRBJ1-1	CASNKRSGASITEAFF	TGTGCCAGCAATAAGCGGTCGGGGGCCTCGATCACTGAAGCTTTCTTT
TRBV4-1	NA	21	NA	TRBJ2-1	CASSQVESGTRIGRLYGEQFF	TGCGCCAGCAGCCAAGTCGAGTCTGGTACACGAATTGGAAGGCTTTACGGTGAGCAGTTCTTC
TRBV4-3	NA	16	NA	TRBJ1-2	CASSQDDGARHRGYTF	TGCGCCAGCAGCCAAGACGATGGCGCGAGGCACCGAGGCTACACCTTC
TRBV20-1	few	14	TRBD1	TRBJ2-7	CSAPLGTGAIEQYF	TGCAGTGCACCGCTCGGGACAGGGGCCATCGAGCAGTACTTC
TRBV7-9	NA	11	TRBD1	TRBJ2-1	CASGTGNEQFF	TGTGCCAGCGGGACAGGGAATGAGCAGTTCTTC
TRBV12-5	once	12	NA	TRBJ1-2	CATRDPTDGYTF	TGTGCTACAAGGGACCCGACAGATGGCTACACCTTC
TRBV4-3	NA	17	NA	TRBJ2-3	CASSQVWGASNTDTQYF	TGCGCCAGCAGCCAAGTCTGGGGGGCGAGTAACACAGATACGCAGTATTTT
TRBV4-3	few	14	NA	TRBJ2-5	CASSQDSLQETQYF	TGCGCCAGCAGCCAAGACAGCTTACAAGAGACCCAGTACTTC
TRBV2	NA	13	NA	TRBJ2-7	CASRIRDSYEQYF	TGTGCCAGCAGAATACGGGACTCCTACGAGCAGTACTTC
TRBV27	NA	16	TRBD2	TRBJ2-7	CASSPQGLADVHEQYF	TGTGCCAGCAGTCCACAGGGACTAGCGGATGTCCACGAGCAGTACTTC
TRBV5-4	few	14	NA	TRBJ2-3	CASSLLAGTDTQYF	TGTGCCAGCAGCTTACTGGCGGGGACAGATACGCAGTATTTT
TRBV5-8	NA	13	NA	TRBJ1-1	CASSPKGNTEAFF	TGTGCCAGCAGCCCGAAGGGGAACACTGAAGCTTTCTTT
TRBV5-1	NA	22	NA	TRBJ2-5	CASSWKTFFTAIIPNRRETQYF	TGCGCCAGCAGCTGGAAAACCTTCTTTACAGCAATTATTCCCAACCGGCGGGAGACCCAGTACTTC
TRBV5-6	NA	15	TRBD1	TRBJ2-7	CASSLGTGYSYEQYF	TGTGCCAGCAGCTTGGGGACAGGGTATTCCTACGAGCAGTACTTC
TRBV6-2/TRBV6-3	NA	15	NA	TRBJ2-1	CASRTGTSLGNEQFF	TGTGCCAGCAGAACCGGGACGTCCCTCGGGAATGAGCAGTTCTTC
TRBV28	NA	16	NA	TRBJ2-7	CASTPGVGRGGYEQYF	TGTGCCAGCACCCCAGGGGTTGGAAGGGGGGGCTACGAGCAGTACTTC
TRBV6-2/TRBV6-3	NA	15	NA	TRBJ2-3	CASSSGKASTDTQYF	TGTGCCAGCAGTTCGGGCAAAGCTAGCACAGATACGCAGTATTTT
TRBV12-3/TRBV12-4	NA	15	NA	TRBJ2-1	CASSFGRGPPHEQFF	TGTGCCAGCAGTTTCGGGCGGGGGCCGCCCCATGAGCAGTTCTTC
TRBV27	once	14	TRBD2	TRBJ2-3	CASRMRGARDTQYF	TGTGCCAGCAGGATGCGGGGGGCCCGAGATACGCAGTATTTT
TRBV10-3	once	13	NA	TRBJ2-1	CAILTTGFNEQFF	TGTGCCATCCTTACAACAGGGTTCAATGAGCAGTTCTTC
TRBV10-3	NA	15	NA	TRBJ2-5	CATTPGPTPKETQYF	TGTGCCACGACCCCGGGACCAACCCCAAAGGAGACCCAGTACTTC